This record concerns one T cell receptor (beta chain) sequence. TCRdb reprocessed the 5' RACE reads with MiXCR, giving one entry per CDR3 protein. The table lists approximately 350,000 distinct CDR3 sequences, around 12% of them singletons. The sample is drawn from a study of identical twins. This sample was shared with a second study, whose subject was yellow fever vaccine responses in identical twins.

The sequence was collected from a woman between 18 and 30 years old in good health. Source material: CD8+ T cells sorted from blood.

CDR3 in amino acids: CASEGQGAFGYTF. CDR3 in DNA: TGTGCCAGCGAGGGACAGGGGGCCTTTGGCTACACCTTC. The chain joins TRBV2 to TRBJ1-2, with TRBD1 matching 12 bases. V was clipped by 8 bases and J by 7 bases; unmatched bases: 5. This CDR3 comprises 13 residues. The germline CDR1 and CDR2 sequences are SNHLY and FYNNEI.